The 21 T cell receptor beta chains listed next were all sequenced from one sample in a study of siplizumab effects on memory and regulatory T cells. Here immunoSEQ multiplex PCR was the method, and the copy in TCRdb shows in-frame clones only, minus some. The sample has around 100,000 clones; approximately 94% are singletons. Sequencing used non-Treg CD4+ T cells sorted from blood. The receptors derive from a human donor in good health.

V and J are TRBV5-1 and TRBJ2-7, with D possibly being TRBD1 (6 bases). There are 14 residues in the CDR3. V was pared by 0 bases and J by 3 bases, with 10 bases between. From germline, CDR1 is SGHRS and CDR2 YFSETQ. In nucleotides, the CDR3 is TGCGCCAGCAGCTTGGGACAGGCATTCTACGAGCAGTACTTC. It yields the protein CASSLGQAFYEQYF.

The CDR3 nucleotides are TGTGCCAGCAGCTTAGTATTTTTTGGCGGGGGAGGTGGGGATGAGCAGTTCTTC. Translating it yields CASSLVFFGGGGGDEQFF. The chain uses TRBV7-2 and TRBJ2-1; 7 bases align to TRBD2. The germline V gene has CDR1 SGHTA and CDR2 FQGNSA. Trimming cost V 1 base and J 8 bases; bases outside gene matches: 17. This CDR3 region has 18 residues.

The chain joins TRBV15 to TRBJ2-3, with 9 bases matching TRBD2. CDR1 LNHNV and CDR2 YYDKDF come from the germline V gene (reference sequence). The CDR3 contains 16 residues. V lost 0 bases to trimming and J lost 2 bases; unmatched junction nucleotides: 3. CDR3 sequence: CATSRELAGDTDTQYF. The CDR3 DNA reads TGTGCCACCAGCAGAGAATTAGCGGGAGACACAGATACGCAGTATTTT.

V is TRBV2 and J is TRBJ1-2; D gene ambiguous. Between the trimmed V and J ends, which lost 2 bases and 4 bases, there was a span of 14 bases. CDR3 length: 15 amino acids. Germline CDR1 is SNHLY and CDR2 is FYNNEI. The CDR3 loop reads CASSERSDSFYGYTF. As DNA, the CDR3 is TGTGCCAGCAGTGAACGTTCCGACTCCTTCTATGGCTACACCTTC.

The chain couples TRBV10-2 to TRBJ1-5; D perhaps matches TRBD1 (5 bases). CDR3 length: 15 amino acids. The V end was cut by 4 bases, the J end by 6 bases, with 16 bases between. CDR1 WSHSY and CDR2 SAAADI come from the germline V gene. The CDR3 coding sequence is TGCGCCAGCAGTGTAATCGGGCAGGGCGGTCAGCCCCAGCATTTT. Translation gives CASSVIGQGGQPQHF.

V gene TRBV6-1 combines with J gene TRBJ1-1; no definite D call. V lost 6 bases and J 7 bases, leaving 12 bases between the germline ends. The CDR3 is 12 residues long. The germline V gene has CDR1 MNHNS and CDR2 SASEGT. CDR3 protein: CASSIGSIEAFF. For the CDR3, the DNA is TGTGCCAGCAGCATCGGGAGTATTGAAGCTTTCTTT.

The CDR3: CASSQETSGILNEQFF. CDR3 DNA sequence: TGTGCCAGCAGCCAGGAGACTAGCGGGATCCTGAATGAGCAGTTCTTC. The chain employs TRBV4-2 and TRBJ2-1, with TRBD2 matching over 11 bases. Germline lookup yields CDR1 LGHNA and CDR2 YNFKEQ. The V segment lost 3 bases and the J segment 7 bases; nucleotides outside the gene matches: 8. This CDR3 region has 16 residues.

CDR3: CASYETGGSSTEAFF. CDR3 nucleotides: TGTGCCAGCTATGAAACAGGAGGGAGTTCCACTGAAGCTTTCTTT. The chain links TRBV25-1 to TRBJ1-1; possibly TRBD1 for D (5 bases). The V end lost 8 bases, the J end lost 4 bases, and 20 bases lay between the germline ends. Germline CDR1 and CDR2: MGHDK and SYGVNS. The CDR3 sequence is 15 residues long.

The gene calls are TRBV20-1 and TRBJ2-1, with D perhaps assigned TRBD1 or TRBD2 (5 bases each). The CDR3 is 11 residues long. Trimming pared 3 bases from V and 10 bases from J, leaving 10 bases between. Germline V gives CDR1 DFQATT, CDR2 SNEGSKA (reference sequence). The CDR3 is CSARGDGEQFF. The CDR3 DNA is TGCAGTGCTAGGGGGGACGGAGAGCAGTTCTTC.

CDR3: CASSRTGGDTQYF. The DNA of the CDR3 is TGTGCCAGCAGCCGAACCGGGGGAGATACGCAGTATTTT. The chain recombines TRBV5-4 with TRBJ2-3; D possibly corresponds to TRBD2 (6 bases). The CDR3 sequence is 13 residues long. Germline CDR1 and CDR2: SGHNT and YYREEE (reference sequence). V lost 4 bases and J lost 5, with 11 bases in between.

This clone was detected only once. The chain couples TRBV27 to TRBJ2-4, with 10 bases fitting TRBD2. The CDR3 is made up of 20 amino acids. J lost 3 bases, V lost 2 bases, and 16 bases had no gene match. Germline CDR1 reads MNHEY; CDR2 reads SMNVEV (reference sequence). The CDR3 here is CASSLRTASGRSSGKNIQYF. In nucleotides, the CDR3 is TGTGCCAGCAGTTTAAGGACGGCTAGCGGGAGATCGAGTGGCAAAAACATTCAGTACTTC.

DNA of the CDR3: TGTGCCAGCAGCCTTGGGGGCTCCGGGAAAGAGCAGTACTTC. It encodes CASSLGGSGKEQYF. The chain is built from TRBV2 and TRBJ2-7, with D maybe TRBD1 (6 bases). V was shortened by 6 bases and J by 7 bases, with 19 bases between the two germline ends. CDR1 is SNHLY and CDR2 is FYNNEI in the germline V gene. There are 14 residues in the CDR3.

This clone was counted a few times. Other DNA sequences in this sample translate to the same CDR3. The chain couples TRBV9 to TRBJ2-5; TRBD2 agrees at 8 bases. CDR1 SGDLS and CDR2 YYNGEE come from the germline V gene. V was clipped by 0 bases and J by 2 bases; unmatched bases: 0. The CDR3 is 14 amino acids. The CDR3 reads CASSVAGGQETQYF. In DNA form, the CDR3 reads TGTGCCAGCAGCGTAGCGGGAGGGCAAGAGACCCAGTACTTC. The full variable domain, completed using reference TRBV9 and TRBJ2-5, is DSGVTQTPKHLITATGQRVTLRCSPRSGDLSVYWYQQSLDQGLQFLIQYYNGEERAKGNILERFSAQQFPDLHSELNLSSLELGDSALYFCASSVAGGQETQYFGPGTRLLVL.

The rearrangement uses TRBV5-4 and TRBJ1-3; unclear D gene. V was pared by 0 bases and J by 8 bases, with 6 bases between. The germline gives CDR1 SGHNT, CDR2 YYREEE (reference sequence). The CDR3 covers 12 residues. The CDR3 sequence is CASSLGRDTIYF. CDR3 bases: TGTGCCAGCAGCTTGGGGCGGGACACCATATATTTT.

This clone has a single count. One end of the junction is discordant with germline, which a read error may explain. Distinct nucleotide sequences in the sample also encode this CDR3. This chain joins TRBV7-2 and TRBJ2-5, with TRBD1 as a possible D gene (5 bases). The CDR3 spans 14 residues. Germline assignment: CDR1 SGHTA and CDR2 FQGNSA. The CDR3 loop is CASSLVRQGRGQYF. CDR3 in DNA: TGTGCCAGTAGCTTAGTACGGCAGGGAAGGGGTCAGTACTTC.

The chain uses TRBV7-9 and TRBJ2-4; tentative D call: TRBD2 (6 bases). CDR1 and CDR2 (germline): SEHNR, FQNEAQ (reference sequence). The CDR3 length is 16 residues. V was cut by 4 bases and J by 0 bases, with 13 bases left in between. The CDR3 is CASSSPTGLAKNIQYF. The CDR3 DNA follows: TGTGCCAGCAGCTCACCAACGGGACTAGCCAAAAACATTCAGTACTTC.

The CDR3 DNA reads as TGTGCCAGCAGTGATCCCGCGGGAGGCCACGAGCAGTACTTC. Protein sequence: CASSDPAGGHEQYF. V gene TRBV25-1 combines with J gene TRBJ2-7; 8 bases are shared with TRBD2. The CDR3 is 14 residues long. Germline values: CDR1 MGHDK, CDR2 SYGVNS. With V trimmed by 3 bases and J by 5 bases, 6 bases remained unmatched.

The chain combines TRBV7-8 with TRBJ2-3; 9 bases are a match to TRBD2. The CDR3 covers 15 residues. Germline assignment: CDR1 SGHVS and CDR2 FQNEAQ. V was clipped by 9 bases and J by 2 bases; unmatched bases: 9. CDR3 in amino acids: CASRGLAADTDTQYF. The CDR3 nucleotides are TGTGCCAGTAGGGGACTAGCAGCCGACACAGATACGCAGTATTTT.

The rearrangement joins TRBV2 to TRBJ2-1, with TRBD2 identical over 10 bases. Per germline, CDR1 SNHLY and CDR2 FYNNEI. J lost 12 bases, V lost 5 bases, and 10 bases had no gene match. The CDR3 is 14 amino acids. The chain's CDR3 is CASSLPGLASVQFF. CDR3 nucleotides: TGTGCCAGCAGTCTTCCGGGACTAGCGTCGGTGCAGTTCTTC.

The V gene is TRBV5-1, the J gene TRBJ2-1; 11 bases map to TRBD2. With 4 bases clipped from V and 4 bases from J, the junction kept 7 bases outside the gene matches. Germline loops: CDR1 SGHRS, CDR2 YFSETQ. The CDR3 covers 16 residues. As DNA, the CDR3 is TGCGCCAGCAGCCTCCTGACTAGCGGGACTTACAATGAGCAGTTCTTC. This gives the protein CASSLLTSGTYNEQFF.

This chain uses TRBV5-1 with TRBJ2-2; 7 bases map to TRBD2. The germline CDR1 and CDR2 sequences are SGHRS and YFSETQ. The CDR3 totals 15 residues. With V trimmed by 4 bases and J by 1 base, 4 bases remained unmatched. This chain's CDR3 is CASSPSGENTGELFF. The CDR3 bases are TGCGCCAGCAGCCCCAGCGGGGAGAACACCGGGGAGCTGTTTTTT.